The TCR beta chain under discussion was sequenced for a study of T cells in Graves' hyperthyroidism and ophthalmopathy. Findings and limits, study-wide: Separating ophthalmopathy from stable hyperthyroidism was achieved by a 13 V-J model. The model's output predicted ophthalmopathy at a median of approximately 6.5 months prior to onset.

This CDR3 region has 15 residues. Germline CDR1 SNHLY, CDR2 FYNNEI. The V gene lost 2 bases and the J gene lost 3 bases, with 12 bases spanning the gap. Individuals with ophthalmopathy presented a Clinical Activity Score of at least 3, a NOSPECS grade of at least 4 and a duration under 3 months. Diagnoses used clinical symptoms, serum thyroxine and TRAb, thyroid ultrasound and orbital computed tomography. This clonotype was recorded many times. Its antigen is unknown. The CDR3 regions of TCR beta were amplified from RNA transcripts. The HTBI primer set drove a first-round RT-PCR of the TCR CDR3. TCRdb re-analysed the multiplex PCR reads in MiXCR, keeping a single row per CDR3 protein. The sample shows roughly 350,000 distinct CDR3 sequences, roughly 15% of them seen only once.

The source material was blood. This clonotype was obtained from a woman in her 30s with Graves' ophthalmopathy. The chain links TRBV2 to TRBJ2-3, with D possibly matching TRBD1 (5 bases). The CDR3 sequence is CASSEQGTNTDTQYF. The CDR3 DNA reads as TGTGCCAGCAGTGAACAGGGCACCAATACAGATACGCAGTATTTT.